This T cell receptor beta chain appears in the sequencing data of a study of breast tumors, draining lymph nodes, adjacent tissues. TCRdb reprocessed the multiplex PCR reads with MiXCR, giving one entry per CDR3 protein. The sample holds 60,000 to 70,000 distinct CDR3 sequences, around three fifths seen once. Germline V CDR1 and CDR2: SGHVS, FQNEAQ. V was trimmed by 1 base and J by 5 bases, leaving 14 bases between them. The CDR3 totals 15 residues. The rearrangement uses TRBV7-8 and TRBJ2-5, with D possibly matching TRBD1 (6 bases). The TCR was taken from a female donor with breast cancer. Some clones in this sample may be carry-over from other donors' samples. Sequenced: breast tumor tissue. CDR3 DNA sequence: TGTGCCAGCAGCTTAGAGTGGCAGGGGTGGGAGACCCAGTACTTC. Translating it yields CASSLEWQGWETQYF.